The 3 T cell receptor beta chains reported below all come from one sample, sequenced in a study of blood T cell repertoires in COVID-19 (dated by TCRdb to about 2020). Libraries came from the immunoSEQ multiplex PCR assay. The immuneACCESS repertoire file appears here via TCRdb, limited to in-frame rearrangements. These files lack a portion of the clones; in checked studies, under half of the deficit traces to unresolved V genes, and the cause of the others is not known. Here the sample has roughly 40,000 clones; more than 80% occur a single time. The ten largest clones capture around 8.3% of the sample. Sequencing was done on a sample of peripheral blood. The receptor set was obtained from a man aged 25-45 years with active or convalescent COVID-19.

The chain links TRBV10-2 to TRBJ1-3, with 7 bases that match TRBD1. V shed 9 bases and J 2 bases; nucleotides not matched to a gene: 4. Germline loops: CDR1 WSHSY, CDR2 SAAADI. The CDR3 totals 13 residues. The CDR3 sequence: CASLGTAGNTIYF. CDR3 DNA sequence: TGCGCCAGTTTAGGGACAGCTGGAAACACCATATATTTT.

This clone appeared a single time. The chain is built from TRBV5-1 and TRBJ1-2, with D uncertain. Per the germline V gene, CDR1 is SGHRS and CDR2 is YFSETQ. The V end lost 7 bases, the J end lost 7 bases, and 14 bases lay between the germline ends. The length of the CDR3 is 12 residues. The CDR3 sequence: CASSSAGFGYTF. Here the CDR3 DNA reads TGCGCCAGCTCGTCGGCGGGCTTTGGCTACACCTTC.

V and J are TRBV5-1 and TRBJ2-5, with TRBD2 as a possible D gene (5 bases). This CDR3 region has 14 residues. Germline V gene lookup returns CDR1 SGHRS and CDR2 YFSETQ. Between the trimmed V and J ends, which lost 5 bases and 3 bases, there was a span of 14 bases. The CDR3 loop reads CASSILVGKETQYF. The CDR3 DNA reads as TGCGCCAGCAGTATACTAGTCGGAAAAGAGACCCAGTACTTC. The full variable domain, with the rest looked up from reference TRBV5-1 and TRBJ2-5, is KAGVTQTPRYLIKTRGQQVTLSCSPISGHRSVSWYQQTPGQGLQFLFEYFSETQRNKGNFPGRFSGRQFSNSRSEMNVSTLELGDSALYLCASSILVGKETQYFGPGTRLLVL.